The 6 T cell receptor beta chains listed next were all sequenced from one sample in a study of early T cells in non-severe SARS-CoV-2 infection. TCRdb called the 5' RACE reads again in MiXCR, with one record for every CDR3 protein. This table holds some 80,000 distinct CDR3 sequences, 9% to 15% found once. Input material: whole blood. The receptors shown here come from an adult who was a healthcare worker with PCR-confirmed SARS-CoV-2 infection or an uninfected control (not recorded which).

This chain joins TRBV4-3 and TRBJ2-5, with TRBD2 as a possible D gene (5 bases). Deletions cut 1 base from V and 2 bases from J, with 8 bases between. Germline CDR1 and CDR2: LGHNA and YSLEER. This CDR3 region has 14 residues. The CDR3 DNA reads TGCGCCAGCAGCCAAGCCAGAGGGCAAGAGACCCAGTACTTC. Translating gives CASSQARGQETQYF.

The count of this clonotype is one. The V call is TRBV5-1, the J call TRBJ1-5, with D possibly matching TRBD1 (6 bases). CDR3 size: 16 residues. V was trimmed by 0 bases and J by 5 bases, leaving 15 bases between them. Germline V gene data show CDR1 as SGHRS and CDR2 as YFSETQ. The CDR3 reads CASSLDIQGGDQPQHF. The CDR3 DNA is TGCGCCAGCAGCTTGGATATACAGGGAGGCGATCAGCCCCAGCATTTT.

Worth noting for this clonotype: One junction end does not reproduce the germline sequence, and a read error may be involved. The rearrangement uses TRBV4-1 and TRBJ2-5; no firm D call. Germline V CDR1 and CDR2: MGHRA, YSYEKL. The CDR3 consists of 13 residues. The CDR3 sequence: CASSQGPKETRYF. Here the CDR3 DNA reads TGCGCCAGCAGCCAAGGCCCAAAAGAGACCCGGTACTTC.

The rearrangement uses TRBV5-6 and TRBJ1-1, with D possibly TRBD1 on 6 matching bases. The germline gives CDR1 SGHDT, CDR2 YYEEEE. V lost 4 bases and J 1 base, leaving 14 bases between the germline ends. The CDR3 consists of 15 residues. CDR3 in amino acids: CASSMAGTQNTEAFF. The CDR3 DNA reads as TGTGCCAGCAGCATGGCCGGGACACAGAACACTGAAGCTTTCTTT.

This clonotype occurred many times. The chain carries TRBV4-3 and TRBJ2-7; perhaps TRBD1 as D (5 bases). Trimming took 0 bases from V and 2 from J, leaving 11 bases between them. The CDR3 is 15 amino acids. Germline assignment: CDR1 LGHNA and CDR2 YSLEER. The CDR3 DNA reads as TGCGCCAGCAGCCAAGACAGGGCGTCGGCCTACGAGCAGTACTTC. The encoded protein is CASSQDRASAYEQYF.

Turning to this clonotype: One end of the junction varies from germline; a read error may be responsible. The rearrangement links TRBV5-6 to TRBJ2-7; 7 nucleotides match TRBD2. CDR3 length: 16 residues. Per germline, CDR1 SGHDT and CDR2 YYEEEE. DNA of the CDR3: TGTGCCAGCAGCTTGGTCGATAACTGGGGAGGGGAACTCCGGGACTTC. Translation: CASSLVDNWGGELRDF.